A single sample is the source of the 8 T cell receptor beta chains below, sequenced in a study of blood T cell repertoires in COVID-19. Clones were read by immunoSEQ multiplex PCR, and TCRdb kept only the in-frame ones, dropping some. This table holds hundreds of thousands of clones, roughly 87% found once. Sequences were obtained from peripheral blood. The receptors were gathered from a man aged 18 to 35 with active or convalescent COVID-19.

In its sample, this clone was seen once. J is TRBJ2-2 and V is TRBV6-5; D uncertain. The V and J ends lost 6 bases and 7 bases respectively, with 6 bases between them. The germline V gene encodes CDR1 MNHEY and CDR2 SVGAGI. The CDR3 consists of 11 residues. CDR3 in amino acids: CASRSNGELFF. CDR3 in DNA: TGTGCCAGCAGGAGTAACGGGGAGCTGTTTTTT.

J is TRBJ2-1 and V is TRBV7-9; TRBD2 might be the D (6 bases). Germline-derived CDR1 and CDR2 are SEHNR and FQNEAQ (reference sequence). V dropped 5 bases and J dropped 10 bases, with 15 bases sitting between them. The CDR3 sequence is 13 residues long. CDR3 bases: TGTGCCAGCAGCCGAGCTAGCGTCTGGGAGCAGTTCTTC. It codes for CASSRASVWEQFF. Based on the CDR3 plus reference TRBV7-9 and TRBJ2-1, the full variable domain is DTGVSQNPRHKITKRGQNVTFRCDPISEHNRLYWYRQTLGQGPEFLTYFQNEAQLEKSRLLSDRFSAERPKGSFSTLEIQRTEQGDSAMYLCASSRASVWEQFFGPGTRLTVL.

CDR3 sequence: CASSAYRDGYTF. The CDR3 DNA is TGTGCCAGCAGCGCTTACAGGGATGGCTACACCTTC. V is TRBV6-5 and J is TRBJ1-2; the D gene is possibly TRBD1 (6 bases). This CDR3 has 12 amino acids. Trimming cost V 6 bases and J 6 bases, with 11 bases left between them. Germline CDR1 and CDR2: MNHEY and SVGAGI.

The chain links TRBV9 to TRBJ1-4; TRBD1 is a possible D gene (5 bases). The CDR3 runs 14 residues. CDR1 is SGDLS, CDR2 YYNGEE, per germline. Trimming left V 0 bases short and J 8 bases short, with 11 bases between. The CDR3 region is CASSVEGVGEKLFF. Here the CDR3 DNA reads TGTGCCAGCAGCGTAGAAGGGGTAGGCGAAAAACTGTTTTTT.

The V gene is TRBV6-2 or TRBV6-3, the J gene TRBJ2-2; D is perhaps TRBD2 (6 bases). The CDR3 length is 14 residues. Germline-derived CDR1 and CDR2 are MNHEY and SVGEGT. Trimming cost V 2 bases and J 3 bases, with 7 bases left between them. Here the CDR3 reads CASSYREYTGELFF. CDR3 nucleotides: TGTGCCAGCAGTTACCGGGAGTACACCGGGGAGCTGTTTTTT.

The chain links TRBV12-5 to TRBJ1-4; TRBD1 is a possible D gene (6 bases). The CDR3 runs to 13 residues. The ends were cut back, 5 bases at V and 8 bases at J, with 12 bases in the middle. Germline CDR1 LGHNT, CDR2 FRNRAP. For the CDR3, the DNA is TGTGCTAGTGGTCAACAGGGTAACGAAAAACTGTTTTTT. Translating it yields CASGQQGNEKLFF.

The J gene is TRBJ2-1, the V gene TRBV6-2 or TRBV6-3; 9 nucleotides line up with TRBD2. This CDR3 spans 18 amino acids. V dropped 0 bases and J dropped 3; count of bases not matched to a gene: 9. Germline values: CDR1 MNHEY, CDR2 SVGEGT. DNA for the CDR3: TGTGCCAGCAGTTACTCGGTGTTAGGCGGGAGGGACTACAATGAGCAGTTCTTC. Translated, it gives CASSYSVLGGRDYNEQFF.

The chain carries TRBV5-8 and TRBJ2-1, with 11 bases aligning to TRBD1. CDR1 is SGHTS, CDR2 YDEGEE, per germline. V gave up 0 bases and J gave up 4 bases; unmatched junction bases: 3. The CDR3 is made up of 16 amino acids. CDR3 coding DNA: TGTGCCAGCAGCTTGGGGACAGGGGGCCTTTACAATGAGCAGTTCTTC. Encoded protein: CASSLGTGGLYNEQFF.